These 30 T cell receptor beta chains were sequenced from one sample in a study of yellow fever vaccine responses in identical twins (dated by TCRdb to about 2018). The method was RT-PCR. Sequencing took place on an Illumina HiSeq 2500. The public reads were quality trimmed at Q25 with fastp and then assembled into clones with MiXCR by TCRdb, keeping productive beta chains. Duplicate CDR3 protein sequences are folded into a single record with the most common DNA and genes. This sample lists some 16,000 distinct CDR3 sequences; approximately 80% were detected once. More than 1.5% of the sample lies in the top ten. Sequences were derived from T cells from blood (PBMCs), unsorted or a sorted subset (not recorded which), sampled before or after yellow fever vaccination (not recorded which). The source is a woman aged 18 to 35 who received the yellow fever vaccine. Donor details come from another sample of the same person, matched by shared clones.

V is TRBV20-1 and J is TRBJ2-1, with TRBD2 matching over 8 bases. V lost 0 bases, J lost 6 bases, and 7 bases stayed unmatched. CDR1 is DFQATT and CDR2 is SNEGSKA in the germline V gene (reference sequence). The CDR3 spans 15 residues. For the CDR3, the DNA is TGCAGTGCTAGAGATCAACGGGAGGGCATCAATGAGCAGTTCTTC. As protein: CSARDQREGINEQFF.

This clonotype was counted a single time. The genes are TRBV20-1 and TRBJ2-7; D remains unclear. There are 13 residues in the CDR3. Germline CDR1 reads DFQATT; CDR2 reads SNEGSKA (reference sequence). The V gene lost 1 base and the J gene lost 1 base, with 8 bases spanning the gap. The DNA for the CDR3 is TGCAGTGCTAGAGTTTACGATTCCTACGAGCAGTACTTC. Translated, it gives CSARVYDSYEQYF.

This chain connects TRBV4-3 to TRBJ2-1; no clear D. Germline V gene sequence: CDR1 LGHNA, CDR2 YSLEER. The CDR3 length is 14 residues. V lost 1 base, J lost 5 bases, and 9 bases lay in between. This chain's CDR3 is CASSQGPANNEQFF. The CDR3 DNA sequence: TGCGCCAGCAGCCAAGGGCCAGCCAACAATGAGCAGTTCTTC.

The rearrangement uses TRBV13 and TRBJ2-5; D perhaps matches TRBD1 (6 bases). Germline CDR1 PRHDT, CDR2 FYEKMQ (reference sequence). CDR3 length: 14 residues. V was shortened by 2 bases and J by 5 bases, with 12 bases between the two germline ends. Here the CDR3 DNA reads TGTGCCAGCAGCTTAAGACAGGCCCAGGAGACCCAGTACTTC. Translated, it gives CASSLRQAQETQYF.

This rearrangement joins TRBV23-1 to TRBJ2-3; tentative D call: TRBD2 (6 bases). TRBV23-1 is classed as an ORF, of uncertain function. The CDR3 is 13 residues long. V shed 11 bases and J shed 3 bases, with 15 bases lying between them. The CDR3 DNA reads TGCGCCCTTGGGGGGATGTTTACAGATACGCAGTATTTT. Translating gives CALGGMFTDTQYF.

The CDR3 sequence is CSAWVVGADTQYF. For the CDR3, the DNA is TGCAGTGCCTGGGTCGTGGGCGCAGATACGCAGTATTTT. The V and J genes are TRBV20-1 and TRBJ2-3, with D unresolved. This CDR3 is 13 amino acids long. The V end lost 6 bases, the J end lost 4 bases, and 14 bases lay between the germline ends. Germline values: CDR1 DFQATT, CDR2 SNEGSKA (reference sequence).

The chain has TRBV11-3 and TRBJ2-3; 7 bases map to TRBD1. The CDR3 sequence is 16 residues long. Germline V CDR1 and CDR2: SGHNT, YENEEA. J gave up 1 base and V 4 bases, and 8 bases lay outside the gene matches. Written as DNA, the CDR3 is TGTGCCAGCAGCTACCAACAGGGGATAGGCACAGATACGCAGTATTTT. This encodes CASSYQQGIGTDTQYF.

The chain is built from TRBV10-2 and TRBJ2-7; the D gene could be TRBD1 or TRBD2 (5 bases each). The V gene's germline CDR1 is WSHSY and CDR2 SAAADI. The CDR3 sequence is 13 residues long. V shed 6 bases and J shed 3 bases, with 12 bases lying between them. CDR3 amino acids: CASRGTSLYEQYF. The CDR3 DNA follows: TGCGCCAGCAGGGGGACCTCCCTCTACGAGCAGTACTTC.

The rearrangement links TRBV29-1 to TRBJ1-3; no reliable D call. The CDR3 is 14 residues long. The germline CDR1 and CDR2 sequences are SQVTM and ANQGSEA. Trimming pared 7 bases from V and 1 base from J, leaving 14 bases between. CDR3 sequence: CSAMRSSSGNTIYF. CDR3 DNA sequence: TGCAGCGCCATGAGGTCCTCTTCTGGAAACACCATATATTTT.

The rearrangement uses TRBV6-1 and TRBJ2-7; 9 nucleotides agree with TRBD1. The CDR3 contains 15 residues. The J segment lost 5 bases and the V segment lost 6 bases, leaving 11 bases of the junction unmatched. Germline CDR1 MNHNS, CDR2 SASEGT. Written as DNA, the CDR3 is TGTGCCAGCAGGCAAGGGCTCACAGGGGGCCACGAGCAGTACTTC. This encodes CASRQGLTGGHEQYF.

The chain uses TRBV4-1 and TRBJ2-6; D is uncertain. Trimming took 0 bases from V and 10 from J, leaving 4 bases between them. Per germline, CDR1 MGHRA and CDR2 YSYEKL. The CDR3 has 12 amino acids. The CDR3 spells CASSQDSNVLTF. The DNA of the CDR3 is TGCGCCAGCAGCCAAGACAGTAACGTCCTGACTTTC.

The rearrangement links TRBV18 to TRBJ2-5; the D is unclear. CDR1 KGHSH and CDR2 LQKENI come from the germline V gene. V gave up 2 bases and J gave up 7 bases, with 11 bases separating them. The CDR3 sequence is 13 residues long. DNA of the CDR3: TGTGCCAGCTCACCATTGGATGGGGTGACCCAGTACTTC. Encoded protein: CASSPLDGVTQYF.

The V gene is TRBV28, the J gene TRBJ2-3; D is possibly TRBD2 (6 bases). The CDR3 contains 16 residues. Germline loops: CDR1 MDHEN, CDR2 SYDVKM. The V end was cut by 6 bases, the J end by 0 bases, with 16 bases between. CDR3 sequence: CASSPGTSPSTDTQYF. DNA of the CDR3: TGTGCCAGCAGCCCCGGGACTTCACCTAGCACAGATACGCAGTATTTT. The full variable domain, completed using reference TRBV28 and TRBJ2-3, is DVKVTQSSRYLVKRTGEKVFLECVQDMDHENMFWYRQDPGLGLRLIYFSYDVKMKEKGDIPEGYSVSREKKERFSLILESASTNQTSMYLCASSPGTSPSTDTQYFGPGTRLTVL.

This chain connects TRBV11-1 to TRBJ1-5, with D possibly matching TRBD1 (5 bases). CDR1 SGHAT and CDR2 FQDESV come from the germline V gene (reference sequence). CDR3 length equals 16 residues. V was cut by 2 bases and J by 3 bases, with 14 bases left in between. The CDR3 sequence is CASSLKPGPHNQPQHF. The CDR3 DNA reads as TGTGCCAGCAGCTTAAAACCGGGGCCGCACAATCAGCCCCAGCATTTT.

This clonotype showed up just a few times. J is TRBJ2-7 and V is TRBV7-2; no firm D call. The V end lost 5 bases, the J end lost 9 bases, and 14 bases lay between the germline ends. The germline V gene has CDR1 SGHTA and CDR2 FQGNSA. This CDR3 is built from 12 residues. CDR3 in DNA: TGTGCCAGCAGCACGTTTATGGGTTGGCAGTACTTC. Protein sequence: CASSTFMGWQYF.

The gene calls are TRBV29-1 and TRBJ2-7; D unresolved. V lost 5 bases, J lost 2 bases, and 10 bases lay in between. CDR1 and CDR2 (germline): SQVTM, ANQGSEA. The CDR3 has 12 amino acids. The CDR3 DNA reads TGCAGCGTTTGGGTACCTACCTACGAGCAGTACTTC. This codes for CSVWVPTYEQYF.

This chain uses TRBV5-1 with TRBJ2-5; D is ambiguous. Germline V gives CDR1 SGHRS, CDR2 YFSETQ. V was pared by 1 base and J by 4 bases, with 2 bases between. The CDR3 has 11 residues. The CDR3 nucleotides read TGCGCCAGCAGCTTGTCAGAGACCCAGTACTTC. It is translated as CASSLSETQYF.

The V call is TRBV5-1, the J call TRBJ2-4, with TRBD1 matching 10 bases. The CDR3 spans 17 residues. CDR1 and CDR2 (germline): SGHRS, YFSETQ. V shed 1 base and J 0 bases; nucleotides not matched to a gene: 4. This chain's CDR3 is CASSLTGTGEAKNIQYF. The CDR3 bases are TGCGCCAGCAGCTTGACCGGGACAGGGGAAGCCAAAAACATTCAGTACTTC.

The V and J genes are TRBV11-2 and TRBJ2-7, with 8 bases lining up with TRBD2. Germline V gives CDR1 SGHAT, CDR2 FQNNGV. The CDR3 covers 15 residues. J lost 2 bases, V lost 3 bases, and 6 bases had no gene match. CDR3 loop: CASSFGTSGPYEQYF. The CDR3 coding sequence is TGTGCCAGCAGCTTTGGCACTAGCGGCCCCTACGAGCAGTACTTC. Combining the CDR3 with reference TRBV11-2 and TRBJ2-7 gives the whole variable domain EAGVAQSPRYKIIEKRQSVAFWCNPISGHATLYWYQQILGQGPKLLIQFQNNGVVDDSQLPKDRFSAERLKGVDSTLKIQPAKLEDSAVYLCASSFGTSGPYEQYFGPGTRLTVT.

This CDR3 reads CASSVGTGMNTEAFF. DNA of the CDR3: TGTGCCAGTAGTGTGGGGACAGGGATGAACACTGAAGCTTTCTTT. The V and J genes are TRBV19 and TRBJ1-1, with 9 bases aligning to TRBD1. The CDR3 length is 15 residues. V lost 5 bases to trimming and J lost 0 bases; unmatched junction nucleotides: 4. Germline CDR1 is LNHDA and CDR2 is SQIVND (reference sequence).

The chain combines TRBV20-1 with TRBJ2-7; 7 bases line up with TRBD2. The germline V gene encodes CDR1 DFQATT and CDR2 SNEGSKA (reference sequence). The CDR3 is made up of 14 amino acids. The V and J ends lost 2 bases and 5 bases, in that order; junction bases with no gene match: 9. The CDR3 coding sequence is TGCAGTGCTAGACTTGGACTAGTGAGCCACGAGCAGTACTTC. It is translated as CSARLGLVSHEQYF.

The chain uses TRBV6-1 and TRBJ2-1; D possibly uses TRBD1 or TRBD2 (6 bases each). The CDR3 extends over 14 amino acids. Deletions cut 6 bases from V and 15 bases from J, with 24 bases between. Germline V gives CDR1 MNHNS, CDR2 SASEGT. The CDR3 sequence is CASSLLQGWGLTFF. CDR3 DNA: TGTGCCAGCAGCTTATTACAGGGTTGGGGACTCACGTTCTTC.

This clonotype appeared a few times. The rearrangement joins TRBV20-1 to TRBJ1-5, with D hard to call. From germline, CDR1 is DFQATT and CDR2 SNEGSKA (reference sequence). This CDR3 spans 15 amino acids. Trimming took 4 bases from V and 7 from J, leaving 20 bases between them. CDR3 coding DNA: TGCAGTGCTACCACCTGGTCCTTGCCCAACCAGCCCCAGCATTTT. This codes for CSATTWSLPNQPQHF.

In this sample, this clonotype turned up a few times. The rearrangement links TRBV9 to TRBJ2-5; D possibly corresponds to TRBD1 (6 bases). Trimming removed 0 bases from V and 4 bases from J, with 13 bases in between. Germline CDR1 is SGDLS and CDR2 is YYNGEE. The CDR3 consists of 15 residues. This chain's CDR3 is CASSVGVTGPETQYF. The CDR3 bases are TGTGCCAGCAGCGTAGGTGTGACAGGCCCAGAGACCCAGTACTTC.

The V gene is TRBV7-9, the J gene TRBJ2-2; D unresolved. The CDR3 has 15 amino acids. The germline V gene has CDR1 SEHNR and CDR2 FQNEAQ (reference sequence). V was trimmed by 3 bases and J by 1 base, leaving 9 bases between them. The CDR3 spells CASSFLAGNTGELFF. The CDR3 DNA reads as TGTGCCAGCAGCTTCTTGGCAGGGAACACCGGGGAGCTGTTTTTT.

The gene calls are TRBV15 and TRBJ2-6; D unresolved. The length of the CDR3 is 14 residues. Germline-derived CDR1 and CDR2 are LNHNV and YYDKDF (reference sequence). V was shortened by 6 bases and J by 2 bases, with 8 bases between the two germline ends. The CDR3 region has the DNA TGTGCCACCAGAAAGTACGCTGGGGCCAACGTCCTGACTTTC. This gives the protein CATRKYAGANVLTF.

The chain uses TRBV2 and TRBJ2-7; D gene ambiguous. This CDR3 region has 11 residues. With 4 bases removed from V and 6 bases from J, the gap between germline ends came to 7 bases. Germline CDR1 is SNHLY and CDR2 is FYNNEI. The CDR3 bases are TGTGCCAGCAGTGGAGCCTTCGAGCAGTACTTC. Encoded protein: CASSGAFEQYF.

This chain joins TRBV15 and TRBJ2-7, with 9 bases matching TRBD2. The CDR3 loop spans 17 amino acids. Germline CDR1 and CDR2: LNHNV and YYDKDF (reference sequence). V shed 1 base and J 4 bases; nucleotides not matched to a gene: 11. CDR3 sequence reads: CATSRGFESSGKYEQYF. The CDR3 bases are TGTGCCACCAGCAGAGGGTTTGAGTCTAGCGGGAAATACGAGCAGTACTTC. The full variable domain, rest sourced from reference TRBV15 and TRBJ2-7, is DAMVIQNPRYQVTQFGKPVTLSCSQTLNHNVMYWYQQKSSQAPKLLFHYYDKDFNNEADTPDNFQSRRPNTSFCFLDIRSPGLGDTAMYLCATSRGFESSGKYEQYFGPGTRLTVT.

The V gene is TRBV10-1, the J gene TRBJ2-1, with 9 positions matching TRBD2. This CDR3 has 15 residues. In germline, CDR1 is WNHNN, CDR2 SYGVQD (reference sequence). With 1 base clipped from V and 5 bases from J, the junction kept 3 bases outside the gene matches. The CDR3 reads CASSEWREGNNEQFF. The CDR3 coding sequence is TGCGCCAGCAGTGAGTGGCGGGAGGGGAACAATGAGCAGTTCTTC.

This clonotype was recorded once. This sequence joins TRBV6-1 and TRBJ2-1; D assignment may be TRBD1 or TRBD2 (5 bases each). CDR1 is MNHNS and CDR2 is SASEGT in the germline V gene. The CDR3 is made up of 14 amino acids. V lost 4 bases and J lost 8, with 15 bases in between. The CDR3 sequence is CASSGGVWVDEQFF. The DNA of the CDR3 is TGTGCCAGCAGTGGAGGGGTTTGGGTGGATGAGCAGTTCTTC.